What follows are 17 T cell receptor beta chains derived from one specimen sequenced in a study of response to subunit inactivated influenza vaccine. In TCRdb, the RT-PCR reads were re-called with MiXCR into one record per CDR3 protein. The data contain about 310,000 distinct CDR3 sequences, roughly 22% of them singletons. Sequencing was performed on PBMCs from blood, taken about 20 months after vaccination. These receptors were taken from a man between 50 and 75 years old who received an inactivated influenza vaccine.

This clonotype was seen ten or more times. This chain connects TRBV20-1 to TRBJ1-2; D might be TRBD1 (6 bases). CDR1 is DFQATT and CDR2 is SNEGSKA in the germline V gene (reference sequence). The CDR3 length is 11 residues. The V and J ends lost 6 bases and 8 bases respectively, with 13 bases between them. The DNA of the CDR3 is TGCAGTGCCTCGGAGGGGGGAGGCTACACCTTC. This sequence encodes CSASEGGGYTF.

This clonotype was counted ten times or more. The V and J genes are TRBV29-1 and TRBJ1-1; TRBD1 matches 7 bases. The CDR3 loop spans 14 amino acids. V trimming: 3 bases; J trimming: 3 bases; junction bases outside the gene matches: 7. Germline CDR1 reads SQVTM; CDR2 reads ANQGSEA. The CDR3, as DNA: TGCAGCGTTGAGACGACAGGGATTTACACTGAAGCTTTCTTT. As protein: CSVETTGIYTEAFF.

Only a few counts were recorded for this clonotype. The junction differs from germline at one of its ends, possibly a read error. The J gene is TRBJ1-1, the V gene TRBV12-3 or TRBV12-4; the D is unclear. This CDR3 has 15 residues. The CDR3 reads CASRGGRIRNTEALF. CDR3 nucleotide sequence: TGTGCCAGCAGGGGCGGTCGGATAAGGAACACTGAAGCTTTATTT.

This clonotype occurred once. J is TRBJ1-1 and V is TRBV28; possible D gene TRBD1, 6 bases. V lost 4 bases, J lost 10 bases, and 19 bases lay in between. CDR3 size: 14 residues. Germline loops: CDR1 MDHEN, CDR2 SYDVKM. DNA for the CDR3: TGTGCCAGCAGTTCGGTCACCACAGGGATGGGAGCTTTCTTT. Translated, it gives CASSSVTTGMGAFF. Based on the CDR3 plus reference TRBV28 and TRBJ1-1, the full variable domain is DVKVTQSSRYLVKRTGEKVFLECVQDMDHENMFWYRQDPGLGLRLIYFSYDVKMKEKGDIPEGYSVSREKKERFSLILESASTNQTSMYLCASSSVTTGMGAFFGQGTRLTVV.

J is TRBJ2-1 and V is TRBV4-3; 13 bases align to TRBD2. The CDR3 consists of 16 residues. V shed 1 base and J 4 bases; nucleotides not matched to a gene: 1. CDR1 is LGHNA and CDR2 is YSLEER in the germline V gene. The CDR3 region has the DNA TGCGCCAGCAGCCAAGGGACTAGCGGGAGTTACAATGAGCAGTTCTTC. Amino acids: CASSQGTSGSYNEQFF.

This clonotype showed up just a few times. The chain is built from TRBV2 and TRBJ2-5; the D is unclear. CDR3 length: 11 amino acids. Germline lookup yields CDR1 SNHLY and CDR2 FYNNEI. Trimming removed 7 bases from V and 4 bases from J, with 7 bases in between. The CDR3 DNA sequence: TGTGCCAGCACGGTGGGAGAGACCCAGTACTTC. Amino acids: CASTVGETQYF.

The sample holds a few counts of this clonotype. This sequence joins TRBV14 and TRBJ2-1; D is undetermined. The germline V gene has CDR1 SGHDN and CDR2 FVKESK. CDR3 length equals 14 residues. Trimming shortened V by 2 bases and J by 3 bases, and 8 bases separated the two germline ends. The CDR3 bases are TGTGCCAGCAGCCAACGGCTAATCTACAATGAGCAGTTCTTC. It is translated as CASSQRLIYNEQFF.

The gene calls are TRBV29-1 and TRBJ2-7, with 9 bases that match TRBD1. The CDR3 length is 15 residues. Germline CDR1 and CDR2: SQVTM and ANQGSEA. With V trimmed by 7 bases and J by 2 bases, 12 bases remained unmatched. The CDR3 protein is CSALKLQGATYEQYF. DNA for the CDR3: TGCAGCGCCCTCAAACTACAGGGGGCAACCTACGAGCAGTACTTC.

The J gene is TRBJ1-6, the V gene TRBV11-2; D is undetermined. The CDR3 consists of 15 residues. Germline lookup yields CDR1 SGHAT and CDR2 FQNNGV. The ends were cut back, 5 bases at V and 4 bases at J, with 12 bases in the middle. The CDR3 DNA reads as TGTGCCAGCAGCCAGCGACGGTCGTATAATTCACCCCTCCACTTT. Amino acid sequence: CASSQRRSYNSPLHF.

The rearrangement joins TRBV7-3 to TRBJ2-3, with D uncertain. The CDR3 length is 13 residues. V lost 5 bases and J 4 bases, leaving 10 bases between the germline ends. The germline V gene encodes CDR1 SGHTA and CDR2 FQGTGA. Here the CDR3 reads CASSPPNADTQYF. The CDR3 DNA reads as TGTGCCAGCAGCCCCCCCAATGCAGATACGCAGTATTTT. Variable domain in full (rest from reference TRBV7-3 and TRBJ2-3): GAGVSQTPSNKVTEKGKYVELRCDPISGHTALYWYRQSLGQGPEFLIYFQGTGAADDSGLPNDRFFAVRPEGSVSTLKIQRTERGDSAVYLCASSPPNADTQYFGPGTRLTVL.

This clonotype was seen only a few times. Written as DNA, the CDR3 is TGTGCCAGCAGCCCTATAGCGGGGAGTTCCCCCTACGAGCAGTACTTC. Translating it yields CASSPIAGSSPYEQYF. The rearrangement uses TRBV27 and TRBJ2-7, with TRBD2 identical over 8 bases. CDR3 size: 16 residues. J gave up 2 bases and V 6 bases, and 12 bases lay outside the gene matches. Germline values: CDR1 MNHEY, CDR2 SMNVEV (reference sequence).

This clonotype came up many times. The CDR3 loop is CASSRAYNEQFF. CDR3 DNA sequence: TGTGCCAGCTCACGGGCCTACAATGAGCAGTTCTTC. V gene TRBV18 combines with J gene TRBJ2-1; the D is unclear. CDR1 is KGHSH and CDR2 is LQKENI in the germline V gene. The CDR3 is 12 residues long. Deletions cut 4 bases from V and 2 bases from J, with 3 bases between.

CDR3 sequence: CASSSGGIETQYF. The CDR3 DNA reads as TGTGCCAGCAGCAGCGGAGGGATTGAGACCCAGTACTTC. The rearrangement uses TRBV12-3 or TRBV12-4 and TRBJ2-5, with a tentative D call TRBD2 (6 bases). The CDR3 loop spans 13 amino acids. V was trimmed by 6 bases and J by 5 bases, leaving 13 bases between them.

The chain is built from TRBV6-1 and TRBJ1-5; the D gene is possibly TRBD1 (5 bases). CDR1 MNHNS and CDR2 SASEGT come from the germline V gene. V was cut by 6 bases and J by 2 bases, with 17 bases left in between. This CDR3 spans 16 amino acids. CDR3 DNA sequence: TGTGCCAGCAGCTCTGGGGGGTTAAAGGGCAATCAGCCCCAGCATTTT. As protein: CASSSGGLKGNQPQHF.

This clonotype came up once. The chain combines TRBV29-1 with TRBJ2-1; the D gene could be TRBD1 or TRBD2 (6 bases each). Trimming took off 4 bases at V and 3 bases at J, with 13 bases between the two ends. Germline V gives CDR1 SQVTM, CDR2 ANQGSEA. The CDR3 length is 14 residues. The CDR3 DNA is TGCAGCGTTGGGGGGGACAACAGCTACAATGAGCAGTTCTTC. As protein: CSVGGDNSYNEQFF.

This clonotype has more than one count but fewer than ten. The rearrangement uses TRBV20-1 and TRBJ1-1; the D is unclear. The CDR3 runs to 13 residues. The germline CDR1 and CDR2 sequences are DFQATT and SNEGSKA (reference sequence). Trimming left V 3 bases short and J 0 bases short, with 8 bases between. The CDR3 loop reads CSARAAMNTEAFF. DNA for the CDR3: TGCAGTGCTAGGGCCGCAATGAACACTGAAGCTTTCTTT.

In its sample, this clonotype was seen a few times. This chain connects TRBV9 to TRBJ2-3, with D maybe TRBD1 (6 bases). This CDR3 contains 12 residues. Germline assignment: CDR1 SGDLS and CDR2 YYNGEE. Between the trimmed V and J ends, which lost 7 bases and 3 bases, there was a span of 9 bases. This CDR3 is CASCRGTDTQYF. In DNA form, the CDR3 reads TGTGCCAGCTGCAGGGGAACAGATACGCAGTATTTT.